This T cell receptor beta chain was profiled in a study of cytomegalovirus exposure and HLA in healthy donors. The CDR3 sequence is 14 residues long. Germline CDR1 and CDR2: SNHLY and FYNNEI. V lost 11 bases and J lost 1, with 15 bases in between. Assay used: immunoSEQ multiplex PCR; TCRdb lists only in-frame clones, some missing. The table has about 330,000 clones, 75% to 90% seen once. From the approximately 120-subject validation cohort, which was separate from the roughly 700-subject first cohort, the donors were drawn. Regarding this clone: Its specificity is not known.

Study results and caveats: For cytomegalovirus status, the classifier reportedly gave diagnoses with high specificity and sensitivity. The authors listed some 160 TCR beta chains as cytomegalovirus-associated.

This clonotype originated in a woman in her twenties or thirties in good health and CMV-seropositive. The specimen was PBMCs. The chain has TRBV2 and TRBJ1-5, with D unresolved. The CDR3 DNA follows: TGTGCCTCCAAATGGGGAGGGAGCAATCAGCCCCAGCATTTT. It is translated as CASKWGGSNQPQHF.